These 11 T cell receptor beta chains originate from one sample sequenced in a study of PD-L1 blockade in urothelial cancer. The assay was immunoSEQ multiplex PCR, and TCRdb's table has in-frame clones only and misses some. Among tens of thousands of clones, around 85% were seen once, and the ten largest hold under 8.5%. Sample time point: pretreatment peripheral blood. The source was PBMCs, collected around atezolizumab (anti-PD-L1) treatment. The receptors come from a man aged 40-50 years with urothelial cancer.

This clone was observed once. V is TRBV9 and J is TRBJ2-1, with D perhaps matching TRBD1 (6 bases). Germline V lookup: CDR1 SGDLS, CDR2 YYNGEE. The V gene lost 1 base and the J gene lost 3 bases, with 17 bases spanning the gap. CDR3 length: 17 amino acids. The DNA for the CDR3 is TGTGCCAGCAGCGTACGTAGTGGGAGAGGGGGCTACAATGAGCAGTTCTTC. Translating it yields CASSVRSGRGGYNEQFF. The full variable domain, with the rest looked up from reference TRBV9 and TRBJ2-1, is DSGVTQTPKHLITATGQRVTLRCSPRSGDLSVYWYQQSLDQGLQFLIQYYNGEERAKGNILERFSAQQFPDLHSELNLSSLELGDSALYFCASSVRSGRGGYNEQFFGPGTRLTVL.

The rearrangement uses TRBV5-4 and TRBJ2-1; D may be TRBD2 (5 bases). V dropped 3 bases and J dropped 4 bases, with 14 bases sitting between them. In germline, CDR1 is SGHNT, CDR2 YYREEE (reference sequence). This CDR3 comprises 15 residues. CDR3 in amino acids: CASSSDRGSYNEQFF. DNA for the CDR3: TGTGCCAGCAGCTCGGACCGAGGGTCATACAATGAGCAGTTCTTC.

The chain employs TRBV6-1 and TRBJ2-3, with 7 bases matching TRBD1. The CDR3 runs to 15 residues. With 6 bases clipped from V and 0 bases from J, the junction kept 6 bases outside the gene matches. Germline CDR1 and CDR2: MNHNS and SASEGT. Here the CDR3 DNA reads TGTGCCAGCAGGATGACAGGGTCGAGCACAGATACGCAGTATTTT. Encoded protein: CASRMTGSSTDTQYF.

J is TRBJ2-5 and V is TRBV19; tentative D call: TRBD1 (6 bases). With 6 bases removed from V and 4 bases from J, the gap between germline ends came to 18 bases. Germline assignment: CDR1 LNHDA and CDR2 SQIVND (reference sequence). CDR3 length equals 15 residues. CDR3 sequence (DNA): TGTGCCAGTAGAAGGGACATTAATGGGGCAGAGACCCAGTACTTC. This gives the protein CASRRDINGAETQYF.

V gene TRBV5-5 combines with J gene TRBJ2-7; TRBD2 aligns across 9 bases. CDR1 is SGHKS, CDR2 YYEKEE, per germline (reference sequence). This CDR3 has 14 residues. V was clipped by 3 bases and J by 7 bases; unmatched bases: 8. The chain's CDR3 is CASSSSSSGIEQYF. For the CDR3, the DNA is TGTGCCAGCAGCTCCAGCTCTAGCGGGATAGAGCAGTACTTC.

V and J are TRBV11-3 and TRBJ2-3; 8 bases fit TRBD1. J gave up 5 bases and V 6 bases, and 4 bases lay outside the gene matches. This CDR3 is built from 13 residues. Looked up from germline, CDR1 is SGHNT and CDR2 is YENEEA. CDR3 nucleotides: TGTGCCAGCAGGGGGACAGGCGGAGATACGCAGTATTTT. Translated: CASRGTGGDTQYF.

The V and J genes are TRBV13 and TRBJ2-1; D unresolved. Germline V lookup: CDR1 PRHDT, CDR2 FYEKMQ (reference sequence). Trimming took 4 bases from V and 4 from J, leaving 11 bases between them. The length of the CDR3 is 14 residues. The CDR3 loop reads CASSSRDFYNEQFF. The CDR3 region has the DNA TGTGCCAGCAGCTCCCGAGACTTTTACAATGAGCAGTTCTTC. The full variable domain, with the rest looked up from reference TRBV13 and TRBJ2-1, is AAGVIQSPRHLIKEKRETATLKCYPIPRHDTVYWYQQGPGQDPQFLISFYEKMQSDKGSIPDRFSAQQFSDYHSELNMSSLELGDSALYFCASSSRDFYNEQFFGPGTRLTVL.

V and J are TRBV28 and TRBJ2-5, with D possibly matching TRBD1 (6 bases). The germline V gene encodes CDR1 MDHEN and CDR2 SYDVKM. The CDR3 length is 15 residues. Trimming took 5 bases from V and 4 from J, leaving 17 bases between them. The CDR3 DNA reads TGTGCCAGCAGTCCCCTGGGGGCAAGGGTAGAGACCCAGTACTTC. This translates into CASSPLGARVETQYF. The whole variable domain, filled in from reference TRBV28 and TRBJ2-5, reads DVKVTQSSRYLVKRTGEKVFLECVQDMDHENMFWYRQDPGLGLRLIYFSYDVKMKEKGDIPEGYSVSREKKERFSLILESASTNQTSMYLCASSPLGARVETQYFGPGTRLLVL.

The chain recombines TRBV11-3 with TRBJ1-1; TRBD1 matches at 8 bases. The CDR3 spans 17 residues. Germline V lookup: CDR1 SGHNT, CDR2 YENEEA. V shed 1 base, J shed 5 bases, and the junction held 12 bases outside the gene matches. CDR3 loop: CASSLGLGQGAITEAFF. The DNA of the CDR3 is TGTGCCAGCAGCTTAGGTTTGGGGCAGGGGGCGATTACTGAAGCTTTCTTT.

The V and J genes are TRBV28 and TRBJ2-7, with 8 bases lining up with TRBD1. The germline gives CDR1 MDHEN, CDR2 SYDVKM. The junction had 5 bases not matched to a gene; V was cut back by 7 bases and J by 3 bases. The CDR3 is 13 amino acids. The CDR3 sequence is CASKGTGRYEQYF. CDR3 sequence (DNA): TGTGCCAGCAAAGGGACAGGACGCTACGAGCAGTACTTC.

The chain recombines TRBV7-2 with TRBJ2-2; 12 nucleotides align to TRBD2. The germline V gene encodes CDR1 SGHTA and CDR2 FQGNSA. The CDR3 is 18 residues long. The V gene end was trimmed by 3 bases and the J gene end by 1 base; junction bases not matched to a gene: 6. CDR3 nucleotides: TGTGCCAGCAGCTTGTCGAGACTAGCGGGAGTGAACACCGGGGAGCTGTTTTTT. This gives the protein CASSLSRLAGVNTGELFF. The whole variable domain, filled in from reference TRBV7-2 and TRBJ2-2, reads GAGVSQSPSNKVTEKGKDVELRCDPISGHTALYWYRQSLGQGLEFLIYFQGNSAPDKSGLPSDRFSAERTGGSVSTLTIQRTQQEDSAVYLCASSLSRLAGVNTGELFFGEGSRLTVL.